The TCR beta chain described here comes from a study of metastatic and nonmetastatic thyroid tumors (dated by TCRdb to about 2020). In the study overall: For patients with malignant and with benign thyroid disease, the researchers compared repertoires between peripheral blood samples and tumor or nodule tissue samples. General study outcomes and caveats: In both blood and tumor samples, malignant tumors were reported to have significantly higher TCR beta diversity than benign nodules.

No treatment had been received by any patient before thyroid surgery. Using T-cell receptor beta sequencing, the study looked back at clinical samples from patients collected from about 2011 to 2018. In regard to this clone: Its target antigen remains unknown. Per-base quality was not reported, and no clone a single base away is much larger than it.

Libraries were constructed by PCR. The run used an Illumina HiSeq 4000. The TCR beta-chain CDR3 region of each patient was profiled by high-throughput sequencing. In the authors' own workflow: Drawing on CDR3 differences between clinicopathological groups, the researchers built a classifier meant to tell apart patients with distant-metastatic papillary thyroid cancer. Repertoire diversity was assessed with the Shannon index, and tumor-blood repertoire similarity with the Morisita-Horn index. TCRdb reran the public reads through fastp at Q25 and MiXCR, keeping productive beta chains. What appears here as the V and J calls and clone size reflects TCRdb's work, not the paper's. This sample is represented by around 64,000 clones; approximately 4.1% of them were singletons. About 22% of the sample goes to the ten largest clones. The germline V gene gives CDR1 as SGHVS and CDR2 as FQNEAQ. From the cysteine up to the phenylalanine, the CDR3 has a length of 14 residues. The CDR3 DNA has 42 bases and is translated from base 1. V trim: 7 bases; J trim: 2 bases; unmatched bases: 6.

Material: blood. This TCR derives from a female donor with papillary thyroid cancer or a benign thyroid nodule (not recorded which). Some clones in this sample may be carry-over from other donors' samples. Here the chain combines TRBV7-8 and TRBJ2-7; 9 nucleotides in the junction match TRBD2. The nucleotide sequence reads TGTGCCAGCAACTTGGGACTAGCCCCCTACGAGCAGTACTTC. Translated, this gives CASNLGLAPYEQYF.